This is a list of T cell receptor beta chains from one sample in a study of shared clonotypes between healthy human individuals. Generated by immunoSEQ multiplex PCR, the TCRdb table keeps only in-frame clones and is missing some. The sample has 850,000 to 1,200,000 clones, around 74% seen once. Sequenced sample: memory CD4+ T cells sorted from blood. These receptors all come from a man younger than 30 in good health. Both conserved end residues are part of each CDR3. A D gene is named only where the DNA matches it firmly. Rows may omit the clone size; those that give it use once, few, many or a size class.

TRBV19,-,once,TRBJ1-5,17,TGTGCCAGTAGTATACTTCTCGGGGGAGGTGTCAATCAGCCCCAGCATTTT,CASSILLGGGVNQPQHF
TRBV5-4,-,many,TRBJ1-4,13,TGTGCCAGCAGCCTCGGACAGTATGAAAAACTGTTTTTT,CASSLGQYEKLFF
TRBV5-4,-,-,TRBJ1-5,14,TGTGCCAGCAGCTTGGGTGGCAGCAATCAGCCCCAGCATTTT,CASSLGGSNQPQHF
TRBV6-6,TRBD1,-,TRBJ2-1,15,TGTGCCAGCAGACCTACAGGGGGTAACGGTGTTGAGCAGTTCTTC,CASRPTGGNGVEQFF
TRBV19,-,-,TRBJ2-2,15,TGTGCCAGTAGTCCTCGACGGAAGAACACCGGGGAGCTGTTTTTT,CASSPRRKNTGELFF
TRBV7-8,TRBD1,-,TRBJ1-5,18,TGTGCCAGCAGCCAGGGACAGGGGGCGCGAGGATCCAATCAGCCCCAGCATTTT,CASSQGQGARGSNQPQHF
TRBV9,-,few,TRBJ2-3,14,TGTGCCAGCACTCCAAGGGGTAACGCAGATACGCAGTATTTT,CASTPRGNADTQYF
TRBV2,-,-,TRBJ1-5,14,TGTGCCAGCAGTGGCGACAGAAGCAATCAGCCCCAGCATTTT,CASSGDRSNQPQHF
TRBV19,-,-,TRBJ1-4,15,TGTGCCAGTAGTAGTGTTGGGGGGTCGAATGAAAAACTGTTTTTT,CASSSVGGSNEKLFF
TRBV7-2,-,-,TRBJ2-5,14,TGTGCCAGCAGCCCCGGGACCGCGCAAGAGACCCAGTACTTC,CASSPGTAQETQYF
TRBV13,-,-,TRBJ2-3,14,TGTGCCAGCAGCCCCGGACGGATCATTGATACGCAGTATTTT,CASSPGRIIDTQYF
TRBV5-4,-,-,TRBJ2-5,16,TGTGCCAGCAGCCCGGCGGGGCGGGGGCCTCAAGAGACCCAGTACTTC,CASSPAGRGPQETQYF
TRBV7-3,-,many,TRBJ2-2,16,TGTGCCAGCTCTAGCCTCGGGGGAATGAACACCGGGGAGCTGTTTTTT,CASSSLGGMNTGELFF
TRBV5-6,-,-,TRBJ1-3,17,TGTGCCAGCAGCTTGGTGGCCGACTGGAGCTCTGGAAACACCATATATTTT,CASSLVADWSSGNTIYF
TRBV9,-,-,TRBJ2-1,16,TGTGCCAGCAGCGTAGCCGGGGGCTCCTCCTACAATGAGCAGTTCTTC,CASSVAGGSSYNEQFF
TRBV9,TRBD1,few,TRBJ2-2,18,TGTGCCAGCAGCGTCTCGGGACAGGGGGTGCTGAACACCGGGGAGCTGTTTTTT,CASSVSGQGVLNTGELFF
TRBV5-6,TRBD1,once,TRBJ1-2,14,TGTGCCAGCAGCGGGACCGGGACAGCCTATGGCTACACCTTC,CASSGTGTAYGYTF
TRBV5-1,TRBD2,-,TRBJ2-5,17,TGCGCCAGCAGCCGAACTGCGGGAGGGTGGCTTCAAGAGACCCAGTACTTC,CASSRTAGGWLQETQYF
TRBV30,-,-,TRBJ2-7,14,TGTGCCTGGAGTGTACGGGCAGGCCCCTACGAGCAGTACTTC,CAWSVRAGPYEQYF
TRBV7-2,-,-,TRBJ2-1,14,TGTGCCAGCAGCTTAATTTTTGGGAGCGATGAGCAGTTCTTC,CASSLIFGSDEQFF
TRBV7-2,-,-,TRBJ1-3,15,TGTGCCAGCAGCTCCAGCGCAGGCATTGGAAACACCATATATTTT,CASSSSAGIGNTIYF
TRBV5-1,TRBD2,-,TRBJ2-3,17,TGCGCCAGCAGCTTGGTTTACAGCGGGAGGGCCACAGATACGCAGTATTTT,CASSLVYSGRATDTQYF
TRBV13,TRBD1,-,TRBJ2-7,14,TGTGCCAGCAGCCAGGGACAGAGTACCTACGAGCAGTACTTC,CASSQGQSTYEQYF
TRBV7-7,TRBD2,-,TRBJ2-5,16,TGTGCTAGCAGCTTAGGACTAGCGGGGGTGAGGGAGACCCAGTACTTC,CASSLGLAGVRETQYF
TRBV18,-,-,TRBJ1-3,19,TGTGCCAGCTCACCACCCGGCTCGGGGACGCGGGTATCTGGAAACACCATATATTTT,CASSPPGSGTRVSGNTIYF
TRBV29-1,TRBD1,-,TRBJ2-3,15,TGCAGCGTTGAAGTCCAAGGGGGCGAACCAGATACGCAGTATTTT,CSVEVQGGEPDTQYF
TRBV6-1,-,-,TRBJ2-2,15,TGTGCCAGCAGTGAAGGACCGGGGATAACCGGGGAGCTGTTTTTT,CASSEGPGITGELFF
TRBV9,-,-,TRBJ2-7,15,TGTGCCAGCAGCGTAGCAGCGGGTGCCTCCTACGAGCAGTACTTC,CASSVAAGASYEQYF
TRBV6-1,-,-,TRBJ1-1,16,TGTGCCAGCAGTGAATTATCCGCTACAGGGAGAGCTGAAGCTTTCTTT,CASSELSATGRAEAFF
TRBV10-3,TRBD1,-,TRBJ1-2,14,TGTGCCATCAGTGAGGGACAGGGTAACTATGGCTACACCTTC,CAISEGQGNYGYTF
TRBV6-5,-,once,TRBJ2-3,13,TGTGCCAGCAGTACGGGACCTTGGGATACGCAGTATTTT,CASSTGPWDTQYF
TRBV19,-,-,TRBJ1-5,15,TGTGCCAGTAGTAAAGACAACACAGGCAATCAGCCCCAGCATTTT,CASSKDNTGNQPQHF
TRBV14,-,once,TRBJ2-4,16,TGTGCCAGCAGCCAAGAAACAGAGTGGGCCAAAAACATTCAGTACTTC,CASSQETEWAKNIQYF
TRBV19,-,-,TRBJ1-2,15,TGTGCCAGTAGTATTCCAGGGGCTTCTAACTATGGCTACACCTTC,CASSIPGASNYGYTF
TRBV5-4,TRBD1,-,TRBJ2-2,16,TGTGCCAGCAGCTCTGGCGGGACAGGTTTAACTGGGGAGCTGTTTTTT,CASSSGGTGLTGELFF
TRBV4-3,-,-,TRBJ2-7,15,TGCGCCAGCAGCCCAGGTCAGGGGACCTCCTACGAGCAGTACTTC,CASSPGQGTSYEQYF
TRBV5-4,-,-,TRBJ2-7,14,TGTGCCAGCAGCTCCGGACTATACGCCTACGAGCAGTACTTC,CASSSGLYAYEQYF
TRBV5-1,TRBD2,-,TRBJ2-3,19,TGCGCCAGCAGCTTGCGGGAGGCCCCGACGGCAGGGCGCCCAGATACGCAGTATTTT,CASSLREAPTAGRPDTQYF
TRBV5-1,TRBD1,-,TRBJ2-1,15,TGCGCCAGCAGCACCGCAGGGGGAGCCGTCAATGAGCAGTTCTTC,CASSTAGGAVNEQFF
TRBV5-1,TRBD1,-,TRBJ2-2,16,TGCGCCAGCAGCTTGCGTTCAGGGGGAAACACCGGGGAGCTGTTTTTT,CASSLRSGGNTGELFF
TRBV18,-,-,TRBJ2-5,14,TGTGCCAGCTCCAGTCGGGGCGCTTCCAAGACCCAGTACTTC,CASSSRGASKTQYF
TRBV29-1,TRBD1,-,TRBJ2-4,12,TGCAGCGTTAGGGACAGCAAAAACATTCAGTACTTC,CSVRDSKNIQYF
TRBV30,-,-,TRBJ2-5,14,TGTGCCTGGAGTGTACTTGCGGGGCAAGAGACCCAGTACTTC,CAWSVLAGQETQYF
TRBV30,TRBD1,-,TRBJ2-3,15,TGTGCCTGGAAGACGGGACAGGGGTGGACAGATACGCAGTATTTT,CAWKTGQGWTDTQYF
TRBV30,-,-,TRBJ1-2,12,TGTGCCTGGAGTGGCGGCACCTATGGCTACACCTTC,CAWSGGTYGYTF
TRBV2,TRBD1,few,TRBJ1-1,16,TGTGCCAGCAGTCTCCACTCGACAGGGGGGGAGACTGAAGCTTTCTTT,CASSLHSTGGETEAFF
TRBV30,-,-,TRBJ1-1,13,TGTGCCTGGAGTGGAAAGAGGAACACTGAAGCTTTCTTT,CAWSGKRNTEAFF
TRBV7-2,TRBD1,-,TRBJ2-1,14,TGTGCCAGCAGGGCGACAGGGGCTAGCAATGAGCAGTTCTTC,CASRATGASNEQFF
TRBV9,TRBD2,once,TRBJ2-3,17,TGTGCCAGCAGCGTCGATGGACTAGCGGCCAACACAGATACGCAGTATTTT,CASSVDGLAANTDTQYF
TRBV2,-,few,TRBJ1-1,13,TGTGCCAGCAGTGGACAAGCGAACACTGAAGCTTTCTTT,CASSGQANTEAFF
TRBV7-2,TRBD2,-,TRBJ2-7,13,TGTGCCAGCAGCTCCTGGACTAGCGTCGAGCAGTACTTC,CASSSWTSVEQYF
TRBV29-1,-,once,TRBJ2-1,15,TGCAGCGTTGTTAGGGGGACCTCAGGGGGAGGGCCGCGGTTCTTC,CSVVRGTSGGGPRFF
TRBV27,TRBD1,-,TRBJ2-6,16,TGTGCCAGCAGTAGGGACAGGGGGCCAGGGGCCAACGTCCTGACTTTC,CASSRDRGPGANVLTF
TRBV28,-,-,TRBJ1-2,12,TGTGCCAGCACTCCGATGGGGGTAGGCTACACCTTC,CASTPMGVGYTF
TRBV25-1,-,-,TRBJ2-1,15,TGTGCCAGCAGTGAATACAGGGGCTCCTACAATGAGCAGTTCTTC,CASSEYRGSYNEQFF
TRBV6-5,TRBD1,-,TRBJ1-1,13,TGTGCCAGCAGTAAGGGGGCCGGCACTGAAGCTTTCTTT,CASSKGAGTEAFF
TRBV30,-,-,TRBJ1-2,10,TGTGCCTTTAGGGAGGGGGGCTACACCTTC,CAFREGGYTF
TRBV7-8,-,-,TRBJ2-3,13,TGTGCCAGCAGCACCGGGACCTGGGATACGCAGTATTTT,CASSTGTWDTQYF